The 27 T cell receptor beta chains listed next were all sequenced from one sample in a study of blood T cell repertoires in COVID-19. Sequenced by immunoSEQ multiplex PCR; TCRdb stores in-frame clones only, minus some. The table records about 130,000 clones, 60% to 75% of them present only once. Material for sequencing was peripheral blood. These receptors were collected from a woman in her seventies with acute or convalescent COVID-19.

The chain joins TRBV4-2 to TRBJ2-7; perhaps TRBD1 as D (6 bases). Trimming removed 0 bases at V and 7 bases at J, with 22 bases between. The CDR3 is 17 residues long. The germline V gene has CDR1 LGHNA and CDR2 YNFKEQ. CDR3 in DNA: TGTGCCAGCAGCCAAGATGGGGGCCAGGGGAGTTTGCGGGAGCAGTACTTC. Its translation: CASSQDGGQGSLREQYF.

As DNA, the CDR3 is TGTGCCAGCAGTGCCCGACAGGGGTCCGGGCGTGGCTACACCTTC. Translating it yields CASSARQGSGRGYTF. The rearrangement links TRBV27 to TRBJ1-2; 8 positions agree with TRBD1. This CDR3 is 15 amino acids long. CDR1 and CDR2 (germline): MNHEY, SMNVEV (reference sequence). Unmatched junction bases numbered 12, after V lost 5 bases and J lost 7 bases.

The genes are TRBV27 and TRBJ2-1; perhaps TRBD2 as D (5 bases). With 7 bases removed from V and 0 bases from J, the gap between germline ends came to 10 bases. The CDR3 totals 14 residues. Per germline, CDR1 MNHEY and CDR2 SMNVEV (reference sequence). The CDR3 nucleotides are TGTGCCAGCACAAGAGGGAGCTCCTACAATGAGCAGTTCTTC. This gives the protein CASTRGSSYNEQFF.

The chain recombines TRBV9 with TRBJ2-1; D ambiguous. CDR1 is SGDLS and CDR2 is YYNGEE in the germline V gene. The CDR3 is made up of 14 amino acids. V was shortened by 0 bases and J by 6 bases, with 10 bases between the two germline ends. CDR3 region: CASSVVVASNEQFF. As DNA, the CDR3 is TGTGCCAGCAGCGTAGTAGTGGCTAGCAATGAGCAGTTCTTC.

This clone was seen just once. The chain recombines TRBV19 with TRBJ1-2, with 10 bases that match TRBD1. V trimming: 4 bases; J trimming: 2 bases; junction bases outside the gene matches: 7. CDR1 and CDR2 from the germline V gene are LNHDA and SQIVND (reference sequence). This CDR3 is built from 16 residues. The CDR3 DNA reads as TGTGCCAGTAGTACCTGGCTGGACAGGGGGAACTATGGCTACACCTTC. It codes for CASSTWLDRGNYGYTF.

The rearrangement uses TRBV3-1 (or the pseudogene TRBV3-2) and TRBJ2-1, with TRBD2 as a possible D gene (5 bases). With 4 bases removed from V and 4 bases from J, the gap between germline ends came to 14 bases. CDR1 is LGHDT, CDR2 YNNKEL, per germline (reference sequence). CDR3 length equals 15 residues. This CDR3 reads CASSPPRQRYNEQFF. CDR3 nucleotide sequence: TGTGCCAGCAGCCCCCCCCGGCAGCGGTACAATGAGCAGTTCTTC.

The rearrangement uses TRBV28 and TRBJ2-3; D may be TRBD2 (6 bases). The germline CDR1 and CDR2 sequences are MDHEN and SYDVKM. Between the trimmed V and J ends, which lost 8 bases and 6 bases, there was a span of 15 bases. The CDR3 runs 13 residues. The CDR3 nucleotides are TGTGCCAGCTTACTAGTGGGACTTGATACGCAGTATTTT. Translation gives CASLLVGLDTQYF.

In this sample, this clone turned up a few times. This sequence joins TRBV25-1 and TRBJ2-7, with D hard to call. Germline V gene sequence: CDR1 MGHDK, CDR2 SYGVNS. The CDR3 spans 12 residues. The V end lost 3 bases, the J end lost 7 bases, and 10 bases lay between the germline ends. CDR3 in DNA: TGTGCCAGCAGTGAGTCCGCGAGAGAGCAGTACTTC. Its translation: CASSESAREQYF.

V and J are TRBV18 and TRBJ2-2; D remains ambiguous. V was clipped by 0 bases and J by 0 bases, with 5 bases between them. Germline V gene lookup returns CDR1 KGHSH and CDR2 LQKENI. The length of the CDR3 is 15 residues. CDR3 sequence: CASSPPNTNTGELFF. The CDR3 bases are TGTGCCAGCTCACCACCGAACACGAACACCGGGGAGCTGTTTTTT.

The chain employs TRBV19 and TRBJ2-2; 8 nucleotides agree with TRBD1. Germline V gives CDR1 LNHDA, CDR2 SQIVND (reference sequence). V gave up 6 bases and J gave up 2 bases; unmatched junction bases: 2. The CDR3 is 14 amino acids. The CDR3 reads CASRQGVNTGELFF. The DNA of the CDR3 is TGTGCCAGTAGACAGGGGGTTAACACCGGGGAGCTGTTTTTT.

The chain combines TRBV7-2 with TRBJ1-2; D unresolved. From germline, CDR1 is SGHTA and CDR2 FQGNSA. This CDR3 is built from 14 residues. Trimming cost V 5 bases and J 3 bases, with 13 bases left between them. The CDR3 nucleotides read TGTGCCAGCAGCACCCACGGGAAGGACTATGGCTACACCTTC. Translating gives CASSTHGKDYGYTF.

The genes are TRBV15 and TRBJ2-3; 11 nucleotides line up with TRBD2. Germline V lookup: CDR1 LNHNV, CDR2 YYDKDF (reference sequence). With 5 bases clipped from V and 1 base from J, the junction kept 2 bases outside the gene matches. The CDR3 has 15 amino acids. CDR3 sequence reads: CATSSSGGRTDTQYF. CDR3 coding DNA: TGTGCCACCAGCTCTAGCGGGGGGCGCACAGATACGCAGTATTTT.

This clone was observed once. The V gene is TRBV12-3 or TRBV12-4, the J gene TRBJ2-7, with D hard to call. CDR3 length equals 12 residues. V was clipped by 5 bases and J by 3 bases, with 8 bases between them. As DNA, the CDR3 is TGTGCCAGCAGTCCCAACAACTACGAGCAGTACTTC. It codes for CASSPNNYEQYF.

The chain has TRBV19 and TRBJ1-2; TRBD1 agrees at 8 bases. The ends lost 5 bases at V and 2 bases at J; junction bases unmatched: 7. CDR1 is LNHDA, CDR2 SQIVND, per germline (reference sequence). This CDR3 is 15 amino acids long. The CDR3 is CASSPDRGKNYGYTF. The CDR3, as DNA: TGTGCCAGTAGTCCAGACAGGGGCAAGAACTATGGCTACACCTTC. The whole variable domain, filled in from reference TRBV19 and TRBJ1-2, reads DGGITQSPKYLFRKEGQNVTLSCEQNLNHDAMYWYRQDPGQGLRLIYYSQIVNDFQKGDIAEGYSVSREKKESFPLTVTSAQKNPTAFYLCASSPDRGKNYGYTFGSGTRLTVV.

V is TRBV24-1 and J is TRBJ2-1; 7 bases are shared with TRBD2. CDR1 KGHDR and CDR2 SFDVKD come from the germline V gene. This CDR3 has 15 residues. V shed 3 bases, J shed 2 bases, and the junction held 3 bases outside the gene matches. CDR3 DNA: TGTGCCACCAGTGATCCCGGGAGGACCTACAATGAGCAGTTCTTC. Amino acid sequence: CATSDPGRTYNEQFF.

The chain employs TRBV5-4 and TRBJ2-6; D gene ambiguous. Germline loops: CDR1 SGHNT, CDR2 YYREEE (reference sequence). The CDR3 contains 14 residues. Trimming left V 4 bases short and J 0 bases short, with 5 bases between. Here the CDR3 DNA reads TGTGCCAGCAGCCGTTACTCTGGGGCCAACGTCCTGACTTTC. It specifies CASSRYSGANVLTF.

This chain uses TRBV29-1 with TRBJ2-7; 8 nucleotides agree with TRBD2. Unmatched junction bases numbered 2, after V lost 7 bases and J lost 0 bases. The CDR3 length is 12 residues. The V gene's germline CDR1 is SQVTM and CDR2 ANQGSEA. CDR3 region: CSAGTSSYEQYF. DNA for the CDR3: TGCAGCGCCGGGACTAGCTCCTACGAGCAGTACTTC.

The J gene is TRBJ1-2, the V gene TRBV3-1 (or the pseudogene TRBV3-2); TRBD1 agrees at 7 bases. V dropped 4 bases and J dropped 4; count of bases not matched to a gene: 9. The CDR3 has 15 residues. Germline V lookup: CDR1 LGHDT, CDR2 YNNKEL (reference sequence). The CDR3 sequence: CASSPSTGESYGYTF. DNA of the CDR3: TGTGCCAGCAGCCCGTCTACAGGGGAGAGCTATGGCTACACCTTC.

V and J are TRBV5-1 and TRBJ1-4; TRBD1 matches at 7 bases. The CDR3 extends over 14 amino acids. V shed 4 bases and J 8 bases; nucleotides not matched to a gene: 8. Germline V gene data show CDR1 as SGHRS and CDR2 as YFSETQ. CDR3 region: CASSDTGEDEKLFF. The CDR3 DNA reads as TGCGCCAGCAGCGACACAGGGGAAGACGAAAAACTGTTTTTT.

This clone turned up a few times. The rearrangement uses TRBV7-9 and TRBJ1-6, with D perhaps matching TRBD1 (6 bases). This CDR3 region has 14 residues. Looked up from germline, CDR1 is SEHNR and CDR2 is FQNEAQ (reference sequence). Between the trimmed V and J ends, which lost 5 bases and 9 bases, there was a span of 14 bases. In DNA, the CDR3 is TGTGCCAGCAGCCCCCAGGGGAGGGTTTCACCCCTCCACTTT. Its translation is CASSPQGRVSPLHF.

The chain has TRBV5-1 and TRBJ1-6; perhaps TRBD1 as D (6 bases). V was shortened by 3 bases and J by 10 bases, with 17 bases between the two germline ends. In germline, CDR1 is SGHRS, CDR2 YFSETQ. The length of the CDR3 is 15 residues. The CDR3 region is CASSSGGDIFSPLHF. The CDR3 nucleotides read TGCGCCAGCAGCTCTGGGGGGGACATATTCTCACCCCTCCACTTT.

The rearrangement links TRBV12-2 to TRBJ2-1; the D call in the table, TRBD2, was not verified against the DNA. TRBV12-2 is marked as a pseudogene. The CDR3 consists of 20 residues. The CDR3 reads CASLAKKPGLATTSYNEQFF. In DNA, the CDR3 is TGTGCAAGTTTGGCAAAAAAACCGGGACTAGCGACCACCTCCTACAATGAGCAGTTCTTC.

This sequence joins TRBV7-9 and TRBJ2-1, with TRBD1 matching over 9 bases. The CDR3 runs to 18 residues. V lost 4 bases, J lost 4 bases, and 14 bases stayed unmatched. Looked up from germline, CDR1 is SEHNR and CDR2 is FQNEAQ (reference sequence). DNA of the CDR3: TGTGCCAGCAGCTCGGGACAGGGTGGGTTCGTCGGTTACAATGAGCAGTTCTTC. It is translated as CASSSGQGGFVGYNEQFF.

This clone has just a few counts. This chain connects TRBV28 to TRBJ1-2; 9 bases map to TRBD1. The germline V gene has CDR1 MDHEN and CDR2 SYDVKM. The trim removed 5 bases at V and 2 bases at J, leaving 12 bases unmatched. This CDR3 has 17 amino acids. In DNA, the CDR3 is TGTGCCAGCAGTGACTACAGGGGGCGGGATATCAACTATGGCTACACCTTC. This codes for CASSDYRGRDINYGYTF.

The chain combines TRBV6-5 with TRBJ2-1, with 10 positions matching TRBD2. Germline-derived CDR1 and CDR2 are MNHEY and SVGAGI. This CDR3 is 15 amino acids long. The V gene end was trimmed by 10 bases and the J gene end by 6 bases; junction bases not matched to a gene: 12. The CDR3 here is CAISGGPLLFNEQFF. The CDR3 DNA sequence: TGTGCCATTAGCGGGGGGCCGTTGTTGTTCAATGAGCAGTTCTTC.

J is TRBJ2-1 and V is TRBV5-1; 8 bases are shared with TRBD2. Germline V gene lookup returns CDR1 SGHRS and CDR2 YFSETQ. The ends lost 4 bases at V and 1 base at J; junction bases unmatched: 13. The length of the CDR3 is 18 residues. The CDR3 loop is CASSSWGSGSRSYNEQFF. DNA of the CDR3: TGCGCCAGCAGCAGTTGGGGGAGCGGGAGTAGGTCCTACAATGAGCAGTTCTTC.

The V gene is TRBV6-2 or TRBV6-3, the J gene TRBJ1-3, with D tentatively TRBD1 (6 bases). Trimming shortened V by 2 bases and J by 2 bases, and 10 bases separated the two germline ends. The CDR3 contains 15 residues. Looked up from germline, CDR1 is MNHEY and CDR2 is SVGEGT. This CDR3 reads CASSYRQATGNTIYF. The CDR3 bases are TGTGCCAGCAGTTACCGACAGGCCACTGGAAACACCATATATTTT.